Shown below are 18 T cell receptor beta chains from a single sample sequenced in a study of regulatory T cells in long-lasting Graves disease. TCR beta libraries were built with iRepertoire HTBI primers and Arm-PCR of CDR3 regions. TCRdb independently ran MiXCR on the multiplex PCR reads; one entry per CDR3 protein. The table records approximately 360,000 distinct CDR3 sequences, 10% to 15% of them present only once. Time point reported: newly diagnosed GD, antithyroid drugs for less than 3 months. The TCR library used RNA extracted from PBMCs. This sample also appeared in a second study, on T cells in Graves' hyperthyroidism and ophthalmopathy.

The specimen comprised peripheral blood mononuclear cells (PBMCs), sampled at new diagnosis, from a patient treated with antithyroid drugs. The receptors here all came from a woman between 18 and 29 years old with Graves disease.

Remarks on this clonotype: A read error may account for a junction end that differs from germline. This sequence joins TRBV28 and TRBJ1-6; D unclear. The CDR3 is made up of 20 amino acids. Germline assignment: CDR1 MDHEN and CDR2 SYDVKM. The CDR3 sequence is CACSSPNRLAGSFYNSPLHF. CDR3 nucleotide sequence: TGTGCCTGCAGCAGCCCTAATCGTTTGGCGGGGTCCTTCTATAATTCACCCCTCCACTTT.

The V and J genes are TRBV4-1 and TRBJ1-2; D gene ambiguous. There are 14 residues in the CDR3. Germline V lookup: CDR1 MGHRA, CDR2 YSYEKL. Trimming cost V 0 bases and J 5 bases, with 10 bases left between them. Written as DNA, the CDR3 is TGCGCCAGCAGCCAAGATGATATACAGTATGGCTACACCTTC. Its protein is CASSQDDIQYGYTF.

V gene TRBV29-1 combines with J gene TRBJ1-1; the match to TRBD1 covers 8 bases. The CDR3 extends over 15 amino acids. Germline-derived CDR1 and CDR2 are SQVTM and ANQGSEA. After removal of 1 base from V and 4 bases from J, the junction contained 8 bases not matched to a gene. CDR3 sequence: CSVEAPGDRPTEAFF. The CDR3 DNA reads TGCAGCGTTGAAGCTCCCGGGGACAGGCCCACTGAAGCTTTCTTT.

This clonotype was counted at least ten times. This sequence joins TRBV9 and TRBJ1-4, with 7 positions matching TRBD1. The junction had 17 bases not matched to a gene; V was cut back by 5 bases and J by 4 bases. Germline V gene lookup returns CDR1 SGDLS and CDR2 YYNGEE. This CDR3 region has 18 residues. The CDR3 protein is CASSTNKGQPGLNEKLFF. CDR3 in DNA: TGTGCCAGCAGTACAAACAAGGGACAGCCTGGCCTTAATGAAAAACTGTTTTTT.

This clonotype turned up a few times. The V gene is TRBV27, the J gene TRBJ2-7; 14 positions agree with TRBD2. The junction had 4 bases not matched to a gene; V was cut back by 4 bases and J by 2 bases. The CDR3 totals 16 residues. Germline assignment: CDR1 MNHEY and CDR2 SMNVEV (reference sequence). CDR3 sequence (DNA): TGTGCCAGCAGTTCCGGACTAGCGGGAGGTACCTACGAGCAGTACTTC. Its translation is CASSSGLAGGTYEQYF.

Notes on this clonotype: This may stem from a read error, because a much larger clone lies one nucleotide away. The genes are TRBV12-3 or TRBV12-4 and TRBJ1-2; D unresolved. This CDR3 comprises 14 residues. The CDR3 coding sequence is TGTGCCAGCAGGCCCCAGGCAGTCAACTATGGCTACGCCTTC. Translation gives CASRPQAVNYGYAF.

This clonotype was observed many times. The rearrangement links TRBV6-1 to TRBJ2-1, with a weak D call TRBD1 (6 bases). Germline-derived CDR1 and CDR2 are MNHNS and SASEGT. Trimming shortened V by 4 bases and J by 10 bases, and 8 bases separated the two germline ends. The CDR3 has 11 residues. The CDR3 loop reads CASSGTVEQFF. The CDR3 DNA reads TGTGCCAGCAGTGGGACAGTGGAGCAGTTCTTC.

This clonotype was counted many times. This chain connects TRBV20-1 to TRBJ1-1; perhaps TRBD1 as D (5 bases). V was trimmed by 2 bases and J by 4 bases, leaving 8 bases between them. CDR3 size: 12 residues. Germline V gene data show CDR1 as DFQATT and CDR2 as SNEGSKA (reference sequence). The CDR3 DNA is TGCAGTGCTAGAAGGGGCGGCACTGAAGCTTTCTTT. Protein: CSARRGGTEAFF.

This clonotype was found many times. The CDR3 coding sequence is TGTGCCAGCAGACGGACCAATCAGCCCCAGCATTTT. Translating it yields CASRRTNQPQHF. The chain couples TRBV6-1 to TRBJ1-5; D is uncertain. CDR1 MNHNS and CDR2 SASEGT come from the germline V gene. The CDR3 runs to 12 residues. The germline V and J ends were trimmed by 6 bases and 3 bases, with 6 bases remaining between them.

This clonotype occurred many times. The chain employs TRBV11-2 and TRBJ1-2; weak D call: TRBD1 (5 bases). V lost 6 bases and J lost 7, with 15 bases in between. Per the germline V gene, CDR1 is SGHAT and CDR2 is FQNNGV. This CDR3 comprises 13 residues. The CDR3 DNA sequence: TGTGCCAGCAGACCTATCGGGGCAGGTGGCTACACCTTC. It is translated as CASRPIGAGGYTF.

A few counts support this clonotype. The chain employs TRBV27 and TRBJ1-6; TRBD1 matches at 8 bases. V lost 0 bases, J lost 6 bases, and 1 base stayed unmatched. In germline, CDR1 is MNHEY, CDR2 SMNVEV (reference sequence). The CDR3 covers 15 residues. CDR3 bases: TGTGCCAGCAGTTTATCACAGGGGGGTAATTCACCCCTCCACTTT. Translating gives CASSLSQGGNSPLHF.

This chain joins TRBV15 and TRBJ2-7; D ambiguous. CDR3 size: 13 residues. The V gene lost 0 bases and the J gene lost 4 bases, with 7 bases spanning the gap. Per the germline V gene, CDR1 is LNHNV and CDR2 is YYDKDF (reference sequence). CDR3 nucleotide sequence: TGTGCCACCAGCAGAGATTACCTTTACGAGCAGTACGTC. Protein sequence: CATSRDYLYEQYV.

This clonotype was picked up many times. The chain uses TRBV10-2 and TRBJ2-7; D is perhaps TRBD2 (5 bases). Germline assignment: CDR1 WSHSY and CDR2 SAAADI. The CDR3 is made up of 15 amino acids. The germline V and J ends were trimmed by 5 bases and 4 bases, with 18 bases remaining between them. CDR3 region: CASSPLAEAKYEQYF. DNA for the CDR3: TGCGCCAGCAGTCCCCTGGCGGAGGCCAAGTACGAGCAGTACTTC.

This clonotype was picked up many times. The CDR3 DNA sequence: TGTGCCACCAGTGATTCGGCGGGGGCAGGTGGCTACACCTTC. Its translation is CATSDSAGAGGYTF. The chain has TRBV24-1 and TRBJ1-2, with D tentatively TRBD1 (6 bases). Germline V gene data show CDR1 as KGHDR and CDR2 as SFDVKD. Deletions cut 2 bases from V and 7 bases from J, with 13 bases between. This CDR3 comprises 14 residues.

The table lists this clonotype with many counts. In nucleotides, the CDR3 is TGCGCCAGCAGCCTCCCCGGACAGGGGGGTGGCTACACCTTC. The encoded protein is CASSLPGQGGGYTF. The chain carries TRBV4-1 and TRBJ1-2; TRBD1 matches 10 bases. The ends lost 4 bases at V and 7 bases at J; junction bases unmatched: 6. Germline loops: CDR1 MGHRA, CDR2 YSYEKL. This CDR3 has 14 residues.

This clonotype was counted at least ten times. CDR3 DNA sequence: TGTGCCAGTACCCGGAGATATCGGACTAGCGGGGGGAGACGGAATGAGCAGTTCTTC. Amino acid sequence: CASTRRYRTSGGRRNEQFF. This chain links TRBV19 with TRBJ2-1; 14 bases align to TRBD2. The CDR3 loop spans 19 amino acids. V shed 7 bases, J shed 7 bases, and the junction held 18 bases outside the gene matches. Germline-derived CDR1 and CDR2 are LNHDA and SQIVND (reference sequence).

This clonotype has ten or more counts. This chain connects TRBV4-1 to TRBJ2-3; D is unclear. The CDR3 consists of 14 residues. CDR1 and CDR2 (germline): MGHRA, YSYEKL. The V and J ends lost 2 bases and 4 bases respectively, with 10 bases between them. CDR3 DNA: TGCGCCAGCAGCCAAACGGGTGGGTCAGATACGCAGTATTTT. It translates to CASSQTGGSDTQYF.

This clonotype was recorded once. The chain employs TRBV19 and TRBJ1-1; unclear D gene. The germline V gene has CDR1 LNHDA and CDR2 SQIVND (reference sequence). Trimming took off 4 bases at V and 1 base at J, with 10 bases between the two ends. The CDR3 length is 14 residues. The DNA of the CDR3 is TGTGCCAGTAGTAGACGAGCCGGGAACACTGAAGCTTTCTTT. Its protein is CASSRRAGNTEAFF. Full variable domain (remainder filled in from reference TRBV19 and TRBJ1-1): DGGITQSPKYLFRKEGQNVTLSCEQNLNHDAMYWYRQDPGQGLRLIYYSQIVNDFQKGDIAEGYSVSREKKESFPLTVTSAQKNPTAFYLCASSRRAGNTEAFFGQGTRLTVV.